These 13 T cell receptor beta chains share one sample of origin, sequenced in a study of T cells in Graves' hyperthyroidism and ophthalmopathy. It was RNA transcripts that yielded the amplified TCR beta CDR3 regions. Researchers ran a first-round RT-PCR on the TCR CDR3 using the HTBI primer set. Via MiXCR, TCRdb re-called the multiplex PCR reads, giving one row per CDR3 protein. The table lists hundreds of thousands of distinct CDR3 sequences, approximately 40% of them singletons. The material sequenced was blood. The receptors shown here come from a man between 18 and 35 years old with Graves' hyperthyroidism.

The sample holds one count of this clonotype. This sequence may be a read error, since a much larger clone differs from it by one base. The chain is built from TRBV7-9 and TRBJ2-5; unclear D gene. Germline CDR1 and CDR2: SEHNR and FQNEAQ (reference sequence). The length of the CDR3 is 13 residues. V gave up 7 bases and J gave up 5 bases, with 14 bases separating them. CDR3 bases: TGTGCCAGCAACCCCATAGGGCCCGAGACCCAGTACTTC. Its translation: CASNPIGPETQYF.

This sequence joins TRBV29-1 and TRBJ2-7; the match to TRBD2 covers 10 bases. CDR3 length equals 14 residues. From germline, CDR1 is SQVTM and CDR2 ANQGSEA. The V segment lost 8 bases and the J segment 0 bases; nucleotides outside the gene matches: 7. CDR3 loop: CSITTSGASYEQYF. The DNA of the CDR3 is TGCAGCATCACCACTAGCGGGGCCTCCTACGAGCAGTACTTC.

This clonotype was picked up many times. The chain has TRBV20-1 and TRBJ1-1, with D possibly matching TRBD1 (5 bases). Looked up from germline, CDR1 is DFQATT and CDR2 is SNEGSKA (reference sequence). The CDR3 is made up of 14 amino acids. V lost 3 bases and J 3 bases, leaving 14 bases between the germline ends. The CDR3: CSARGLRAYTEAFF. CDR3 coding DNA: TGCAGTGCTAGGGGGCTCAGGGCGTACACTGAAGCTTTCTTT.

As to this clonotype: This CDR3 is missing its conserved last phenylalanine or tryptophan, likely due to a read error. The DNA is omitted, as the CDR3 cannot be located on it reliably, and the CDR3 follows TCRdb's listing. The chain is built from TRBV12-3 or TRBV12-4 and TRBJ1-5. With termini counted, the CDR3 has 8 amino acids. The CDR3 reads CASSEGTS.

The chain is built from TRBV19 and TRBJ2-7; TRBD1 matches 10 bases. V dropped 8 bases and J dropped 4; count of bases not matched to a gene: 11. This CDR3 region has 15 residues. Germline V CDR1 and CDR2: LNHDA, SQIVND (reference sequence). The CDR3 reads CASGDPGQGRYEQYF. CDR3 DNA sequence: TGTGCCAGTGGCGACCCGGGACAGGGGAGGTACGAGCAGTACTTC.

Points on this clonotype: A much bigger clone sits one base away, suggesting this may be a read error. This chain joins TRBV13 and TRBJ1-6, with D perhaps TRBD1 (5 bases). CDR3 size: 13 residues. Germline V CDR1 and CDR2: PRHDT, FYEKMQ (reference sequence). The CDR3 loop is CARSWGPPATLHF. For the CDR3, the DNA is TGTGCCCGCAGCTGGGGACCCCCAGCTACCCTCCACTTT.

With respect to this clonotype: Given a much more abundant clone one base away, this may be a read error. The CDR3 region is CASSLSMIEALF. CDR3 DNA sequence: TGTGCCAGCAGCTTATCAATGATTGAAGCTTTATTT. The V call is TRBV7-9, the J call TRBJ1-1; unclear D gene. Germline V gene data show CDR1 as SEHNR and CDR2 as FQNEAQ (reference sequence). The length of the CDR3 is 12 residues.

The CDR3 nucleotides are TGTGCCAGCAGTGAACAGGGGAGCAATTCACCCCTCCACTTT. Translated: CASSEQGSNSPLHF. The chain carries TRBV6-6 and TRBJ1-6; TRBD1 agrees at 7 bases. Trimming at V came to 5 bases and at J to 7 bases, leaving 5 bases not matched to a gene. CDR3 length equals 14 residues. Germline V gives CDR1 MNHNY, CDR2 SVGAGI (reference sequence).

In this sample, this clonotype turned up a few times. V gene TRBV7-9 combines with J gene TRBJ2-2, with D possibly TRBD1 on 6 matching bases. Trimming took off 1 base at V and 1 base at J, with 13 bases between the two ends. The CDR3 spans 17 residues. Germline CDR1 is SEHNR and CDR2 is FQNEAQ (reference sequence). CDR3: CASSLVPGQVNTGELFF. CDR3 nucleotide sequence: TGTGCCAGCAGCTTAGTACCGGGACAAGTGAACACCGGGGAGCTGTTTTTT.

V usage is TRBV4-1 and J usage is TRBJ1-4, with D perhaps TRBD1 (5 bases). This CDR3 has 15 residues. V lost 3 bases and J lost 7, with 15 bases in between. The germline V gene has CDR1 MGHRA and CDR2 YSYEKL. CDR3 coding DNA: TGCGCCAGCAGCCAGGTTCGAGGAGGGGTTGAAAAACTGTTTTTT. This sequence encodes CASSQVRGGVEKLFF.

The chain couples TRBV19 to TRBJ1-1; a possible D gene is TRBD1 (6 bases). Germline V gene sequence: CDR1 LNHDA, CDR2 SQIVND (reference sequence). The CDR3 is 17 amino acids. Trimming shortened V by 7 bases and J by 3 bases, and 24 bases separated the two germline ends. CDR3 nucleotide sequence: TGTGCCAGTATCGCACCCGGGAGGGGGGGGCGAGACACTGAAGCTTTCTTT. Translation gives CASIAPGRGGRDTEAFF.

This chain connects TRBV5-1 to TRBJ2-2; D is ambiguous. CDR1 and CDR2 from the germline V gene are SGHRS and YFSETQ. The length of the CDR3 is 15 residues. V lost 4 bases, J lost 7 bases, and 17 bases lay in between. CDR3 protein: CASSADGRKGGELFF. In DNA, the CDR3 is TGCGCCAGCAGCGCGGACGGGCGAAAGGGCGGGGAGCTGTTTTTT.

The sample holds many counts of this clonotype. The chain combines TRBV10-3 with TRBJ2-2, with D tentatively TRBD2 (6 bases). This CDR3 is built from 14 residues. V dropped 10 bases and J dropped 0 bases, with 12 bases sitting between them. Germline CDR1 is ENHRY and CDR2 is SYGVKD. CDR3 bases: TGTGCCACCATAGCGGTAACGAACACCGGGGAGCTGTTTTTT. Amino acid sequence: CATIAVTNTGELFF.